This T cell receptor beta chain was identified in a study of CD8 T cells in cerebrospinal fluid in Alzheimer's disease. As for the study in general: Two single-cell methods, plate-based nested PCR and droplet-based sequencing, assessed CSF clonal expansion. Study results and limitations: Finding EBV-specific TCRs in cerebrospinal fluid does not show EBV causes Alzheimer's disease.

This clonotype ranks as large in terms of frequency. What it recognizes is unknown. This CDR3 region has 17 residues. The germline V gene has CDR1 MGHDK and CDR2 SYGVNS. TCRdb re-called the 10x single-cell sequencing reads and catalogs CDR3 proteins one per entry, DNA excluded. This table holds about 1,000 distinct CDR3 sequences. The sequence derives from a human donor in good health. The chain combines TRBV25-1 with TRBJ2-3; TCRdb's assignment of TRBD2 cannot be checked, as there is no DNA. Sample: cerebrospinal fluid. The CDR3 spells CASGGLAGRRATDTQYF.